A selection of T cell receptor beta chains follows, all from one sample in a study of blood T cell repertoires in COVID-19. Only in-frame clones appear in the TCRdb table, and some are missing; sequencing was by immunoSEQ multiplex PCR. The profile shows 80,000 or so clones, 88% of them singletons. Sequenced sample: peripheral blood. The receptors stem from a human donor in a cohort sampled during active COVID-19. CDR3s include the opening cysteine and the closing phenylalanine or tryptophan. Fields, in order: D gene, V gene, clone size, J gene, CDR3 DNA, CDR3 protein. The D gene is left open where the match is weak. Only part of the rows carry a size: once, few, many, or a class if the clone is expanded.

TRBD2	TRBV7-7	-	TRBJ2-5	TGTGCTAGCAGCCCTCGACTGCGGGGGGGAGAGACCCAGTACTTC	CASSPRLRGGETQYF
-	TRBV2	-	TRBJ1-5	TGTGCCAGCAGACAGGATTCGGCTTCAGGTCAGCCCCAGCATTTT	CASRQDSASGQPQHF
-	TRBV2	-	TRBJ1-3	TGTGCCAGCAGTGAATTACAGGGAGTGTCTGGAAACACCATATATTTT	CASSELQGVSGNTIYF
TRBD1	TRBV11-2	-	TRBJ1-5	TGTGCCAGCAGCTTAGTGACAGGGCGGAGAAGCCAGCCCCAGCATTTT	CASSLVTGRRSQPQHF
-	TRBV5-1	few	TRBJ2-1	TGCGCCAGCAGCTTGGAGTTGGCTAGCTTCACTGAGCAGTTCTTC	CASSLELASFTEQFF
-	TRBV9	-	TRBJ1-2	TGTGCCAGCAGCGTATTCAGCGGCCTCTATGGCTACACCTTC	CASSVFSGLYGYTF
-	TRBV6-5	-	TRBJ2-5	TGTGCCAGCAGTTCGGGAAGTTTGGAGACCCAGTACTTC	CASSSGSLETQYF
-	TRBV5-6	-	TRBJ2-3	TGTGCCAGCAGTGGGCGGGATAGCACAGATACGCAGTATTTT	CASSGRDSTDTQYF
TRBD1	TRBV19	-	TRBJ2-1	TGTGCCAGTAGTATCCAGGGGGCTAGGAATGAGCAGTTCTTC	CASSIQGARNEQFF
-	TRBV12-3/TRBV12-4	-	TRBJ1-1	TGTGCCAGCAGTTTAGGTGGGAGGACTGAAGCTTTCTTT	CASSLGGRTEAFF
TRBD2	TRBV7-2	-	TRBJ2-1	TGTGCCAGCAGCTTTCAGGCGGGAGTATACGAGCAGTTCTTC	CASSFQAGVYEQFF
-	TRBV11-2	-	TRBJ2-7	TGTGCCAGCAGCCCACCGACAGAAGCCTACGAGCAGTACTTC	CASSPPTEAYEQYF
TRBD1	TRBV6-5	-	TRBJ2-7	TGTGCCAGCAGTCGACCCGGGACAGGGGGCGGAGAGCAGTACTTC	CASSRPGTGGGEQYF
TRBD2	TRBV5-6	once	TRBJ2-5	TGTGCCAGCAGCTTGGGACTAGCGGGGCCAGTGGAGACCCAGTACTTC	CASSLGLAGPVETQYF
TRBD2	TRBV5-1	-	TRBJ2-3	TGCGCCAGCAGCCCTAGCGGGGGCCTAGATACGCAGTATTTT	CASSPSGGLDTQYF
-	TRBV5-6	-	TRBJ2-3	TGTGCCAGCAGCTTGAGCTCCGGCCCTGAGGGCGAGCAGTATTTT	CASSLSSGPEGEQYF
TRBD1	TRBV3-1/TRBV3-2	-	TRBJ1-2	TGTGCCAGCAGCCAAGGCGGACAGGGGCTTGGCTACACCTTC	CASSQGGQGLGYTF
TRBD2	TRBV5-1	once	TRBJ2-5	TGCGCCAGCAGCCTACTAGCGACAGCTCAAGAGACCCAGTACTTC	CASSLLATAQETQYF
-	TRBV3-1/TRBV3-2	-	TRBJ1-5	TGTGCCAGCAGCCAAGGGCCCGGTGAGGGAGATTCGCGGAATCAGCCCCAGCATTTT	CASSQGPGEGDSRNQPQHF
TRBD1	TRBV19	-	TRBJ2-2	TGTGCCAGTACCCCCCTGGACAGGGGACAGCTGTTTTTT	CASTPLDRGQLFF
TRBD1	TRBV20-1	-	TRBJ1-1	TGCAGTGTCTCGACAGGGGGTACAGCTTTCTTT	CSVSTGGTAFF
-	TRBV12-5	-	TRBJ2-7	TGTGCTAGTGCTTCAGGGTTGGGGGGCTACGAGCAGTACTTC	CASASGLGGYEQYF
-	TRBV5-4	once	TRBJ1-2	TGTGCCAGCAGCTTGGGCAGGGTCCTAGGAAACTATGGCTACACCTTC	CASSLGRVLGNYGYTF
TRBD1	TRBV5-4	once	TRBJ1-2	TGTGCCAGCAGCTTGCCCGCAGGGGGCCTCTATGGCTACACCTTC	CASSLPAGGLYGYTF
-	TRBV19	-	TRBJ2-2	TGTGCCAGTAGTATTTTGGGCACGGCCGGACTCAACACCGGGGAGCTGTTTTTT	CASSILGTAGLNTGELFF
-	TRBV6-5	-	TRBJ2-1	TGTGCCAGCAGTTACACAGGAGAAGGGTACAATGAGCAGTTCTTC	CASSYTGEGYNEQFF
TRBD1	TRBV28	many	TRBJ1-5	TGTGCCAGCAGGACAGGGGGTATTGACAATCAGCCCCAGCATTTT	CASRTGGIDNQPQHF
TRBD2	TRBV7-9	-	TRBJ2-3	TGTGCCAGCAGCGGACTAGCGGGAGGGGGGAGCACAGATACGCAGTATTTT	CASSGLAGGGSTDTQYF
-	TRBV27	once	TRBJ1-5	TGTGCCAGCAGTTTATCGTCCCAGGTCCGGCCCCAGCATTTT	CASSLSSQVRPQHF